The rows below give T cell receptor beta chains drawn from one sample of a study of blood T cell repertoires in COVID-19. TCRdb keeps only in-frame clones here, not all; method: immunoSEQ multiplex PCR. The repertoire has under 100,000 clones, 70% to 90% of them found once; the top ten carry 10% to 15%. The sample was peripheral blood. The receptors here all came from a woman in her sixties or seventies with active or convalescent COVID-19. Each CDR3 is given with its conserved first and last residue. The order of the fields is D gene, V gene, clone size, J gene, CDR3 protein, CDR3 DNA. D genes are given only for firm matches. Clone size is shown for a subset of rows, as once, few, many or a class of expanded clone.

-,TRBV18,-,TRBJ1-4,CASSAYPGNGNEKLFF,TGTGCCAGCTCAGCCTACCCGGGAAATGGTAATGAAAAACTGTTTTTT
TRBD2,TRBV7-9,-,TRBJ2-3,CASSRLGLAGGPSTDTQYF,TGTGCCAGCAGCCGCCTTGGACTAGCGGGGGGACCTAGCACAGATACGCAGTATTTT
TRBD2,TRBV19,-,TRBJ2-7,CASSMDGTTGEQYF,TGTGCCAGTAGTATGGATGGGACTACGGGGGAGCAGTACTTC
TRBD2,TRBV9,-,TRBJ2-1,CASSVASGGYNEQFF,TGTGCCAGCAGCGTAGCCAGCGGGGGGTACAATGAGCAGTTCTTC
TRBD1,TRBV6-6,-,TRBJ2-5,CASSSIPGQQETQYF,TGTGCCAGCAGTTCGATACCGGGACAGCAAGAGACCCAGTACTTC
TRBD2,TRBV19,-,TRBJ2-7,CASSTTRLAGEYEQYF,TGTGCCAGTAGTACGACGAGACTAGCGGGGGAGTACGAGCAGTACTTC
-,TRBV20-1,once,TRBJ1-6,CSASRGLTSSYNSPLHF,TGCAGTGCTAGTCGGGGACTGACGAGCTCCTATAATTCACCCCTCCACTTT
-,TRBV3-1/TRBV3-2,-,TRBJ1-4,CASSQRGWGDEKLFF,TGTGCCAGCAGCCAGAGAGGGTGGGGGGACGAAAAACTGTTTTTT
-,TRBV6-2/TRBV6-3,-,TRBJ2-7,CASSYSGGLYEQYF,TGTGCCAGCAGTTACTCAGGAGGGCTCTACGAGCAGTACTTC
-,TRBV10-3,-,TRBJ2-2,CAINGGQNTGELFF,TGTGCCATCAACGGGGGGCAGAACACCGGGGAGCTGTTTTTT
TRBD2,TRBV4-3,-,TRBJ2-1,CASSARIAGSGLSVIEQFF,TGCGCCAGCAGCGCCCGTATAGCGGGGTCGGGGTTGTCGGTGATTGAGCAGTTCTTC
-,TRBV5-4,many,TRBJ2-3,CASSLFGPREYVDTQYF,TGTGCCAGCAGCTTGTTTGGGCCCCGGGAGTATGTAGATACGCAGTATTTT
-,TRBV6-7,-,TRBJ1-6,CASSQMTVPYNSPLHF,TGTGCCAGCAGCCAAATGACAGTGCCTTATAATTCACCCCTCCACTTT
-,TRBV9,-,TRBJ1-1,CASSVAGSTEAFF,TGTGCCAGCAGCGTAGCTGGGAGCACTGAAGCTTTCTTT
-,TRBV19,-,TRBJ2-3,CASSQTRGGADTQYF,TGTGCCAGTAGCCAAACAAGGGGGGGCGCAGATACGCAGTATTTT
TRBD1,TRBV6-2/TRBV6-3,-,TRBJ1-1,CASSYLAGGTEAFF,TGTGCCAGCAGTTACCTGGCAGGGGGCACTGAAGCTTTCTTT
TRBD1,TRBV19,-,TRBJ2-4,CASSMGQGDIQYF,TGTGCCAGTAGTATGGGACAGGGAGACATTCAGTACTTC
-,TRBV20-1,-,TRBJ1-2,CSAKEGGGYTF,TGCAGTGCTAAGGAGGGAGGTGGCTACACCTTC